The 20 T cell receptor beta chains in this list originate from one sample, sequenced in a study of shared clonotypes between healthy human individuals. The repertoire was sequenced with immunoSEQ multiplex PCR; TCRdb's copy has only in-frame clones and lacks some. The sample contains over 300,000 clones, roughly 84% of which appear only once. The sequenced sample was memory CD8+ T cells sorted from blood. Subset given: CD45RO+ cells pooled with CCR7-negative TemRA cells. The receptors were sampled from a man younger than 35 in good health.

V usage is TRBV7-9 and J usage is TRBJ2-7, with 7 bases identical to TRBD1. The CDR3 extends over 15 amino acids. The junction had 4 bases not matched to a gene; V was cut back by 2 bases and J by 0 bases. From germline, CDR1 is SEHNR and CDR2 FQNEAQ (reference sequence). Written as DNA, the CDR3 is TGTGCCAGCAGCTTAACGACAGGGATCTCCTACGAGCAGTACTTC. Translation gives CASSLTTGISYEQYF.

This clone showed up just once. J is TRBJ1-5 and V is TRBV6-1; 7 nucleotides line up with TRBD1. Per germline, CDR1 MNHNS and CDR2 SASEGT. The CDR3 has 15 residues. The V and J ends lost 10 bases and 5 bases, in that order; junction bases with no gene match: 14. The CDR3 spells CATTQRTGGDQPQHF. The CDR3 bases are TGTGCCACCACACAACGGACAGGAGGCGATCAGCCCCAGCATTTT.

The J gene is TRBJ2-5, the V gene TRBV27; TRBD1 matches at 9 bases. The CDR3 length is 14 residues. Germline CDR1 and CDR2: MNHEY and SMNVEV (reference sequence). The V segment lost 4 bases and the J segment 4 bases; nucleotides outside the gene matches: 4. DNA for the CDR3: TGTGCCAGCAGTTCCACAGGGGGCCGAGAGACCCAGTACTTC. Its translation is CASSSTGGRETQYF.

The gene calls are TRBV5-6 and TRBJ2-7; D not certain. V lost 6 bases to trimming and J lost 4 bases, with 20 bases between them. The CDR3 loop spans 15 amino acids. Germline V gene lookup returns CDR1 SGHDT and CDR2 YYEEEE. The CDR3 sequence is CASTSSGGRTYEQYF. The CDR3 nucleotides are TGTGCCAGCACCTCTTCGGGCGGTAGAACTTACGAGCAGTACTTC.

The V call is TRBV29-1, the J call TRBJ1-5, with D hard to call. Germline assignment: CDR1 SQVTM and CDR2 ANQGSEA. This CDR3 spans 12 amino acids. Trimming left V 5 bases short and J 5 bases short, with 10 bases between. This CDR3 is CSVQSRDQPQHF. The CDR3 DNA follows: TGCAGCGTTCAATCGAGGGATCAGCCCCAGCATTTT.

This rearrangement joins TRBV29-1 to TRBJ2-3, with 13 positions matching TRBD2. The CDR3 is 15 amino acids. The germline V gene has CDR1 SQVTM and CDR2 ANQGSEA. The CDR3 sequence: CNVPGLAGLGDTQYF. The CDR3 coding sequence is TGCAACGTCCCGGGACTAGCGGGGTTAGGGGATACGCAGTATTTT.

The chain employs TRBV2 and TRBJ1-2; D remains unclear. This CDR3 comprises 14 residues. Germline CDR1 is SNHLY and CDR2 is FYNNEI. Trimming shortened V by 6 bases and J by 0 bases, and 11 bases separated the two germline ends. The CDR3 reads CASSDRGANYGYTF. CDR3 bases: TGTGCCAGCAGCGACCGGGGAGCTAACTATGGCTACACCTTC. Combining the CDR3 with reference TRBV2 and TRBJ1-2 gives the whole variable domain EPEVTQTPSHQVTQMGQEVILRCVPISNHLYFYWYRQILGQKVEFLVSFYNNEISEKSEIFDDQFSVERPDGSNFTLKIRSTKLEDSAMYFCASSDRGANYGYTFGSGTRLTVV.

A remark on this clone: The same CDR3 is also encoded by other DNA sequences in this sample. This chain connects TRBV6-5 to TRBJ2-7; D unresolved. Germline CDR1 is MNHEY and CDR2 is SVGAGI. The V end was cut by 2 bases, the J end by 0 bases, with 5 bases between. The CDR3 sequence is 13 residues long. CDR3 protein: CASSYAGSYEQYF. CDR3 bases: TGTGCCAGCAGTTACGCTGGCTCCTACGAGCAGTACTTC.

V is TRBV2 and J is TRBJ2-2; 14 nucleotides match TRBD2. Losses at the gene ends were 6 bases for V and 3 bases for J; bases not matched to a gene: 6. This CDR3 spans 17 amino acids. Germline CDR1 reads SNHLY; CDR2 reads FYNNEI. The CDR3 nucleotides are TGTGCCAGCAGCGACGGACTAGCGGGAGGTCACACCGGGGAGCTGTTTTTT. It specifies CASSDGLAGGHTGELFF.

J is TRBJ2-7 and V is TRBV7-9; TRBD1 agrees at 10 bases. Germline CDR1 SEHNR, CDR2 FQNEAQ (reference sequence). The junction had 8 bases not matched to a gene; V was cut back by 3 bases and J by 6 bases. The CDR3 is made up of 15 amino acids. The CDR3 nucleotides read TGTGCCAGCAGCTTGGGGCAGACAGGGGGCTTCGAGCAGTACTTC. Its translation: CASSLGQTGGFEQYF.

This clone was observed a single time. The J gene is TRBJ2-6, the V gene TRBV27, with D hard to call. Germline V lookup: CDR1 MNHEY, CDR2 SMNVEV (reference sequence). V lost 10 bases and J 0 bases, leaving 4 bases between the germline ends. This CDR3 comprises 12 residues. CDR3 coding DNA: TGTGCCACCAGCTCTGGGGCCAACGTCCTGACTTTC. Encoded protein: CATSSGANVLTF. Using reference TRBV27 and TRBJ2-6 for the parts outside the CDR3, the full variable domain is EAQVTQNPRYLITVTGKKLTVTCSQNMNHEYMSWYRQDPGLGLRQIYYSMNVEVTDKGDVPEGYKVSRKEKRNFPLILESPSPNQTSLYFCATSSGANVLTFGAGSRLTVL.

The CDR3 protein is CASSRWTGNTDTQYF. CDR3 in DNA: TGCGCCAGCAGCCGGTGGACTGGCAACACAGATACGCAGTATTTT. The chain recombines TRBV4-1 with TRBJ2-3; tentative D call: TRBD2 (5 bases). The ends were cut back, 4 bases at V and 2 bases at J, with 13 bases in the middle. Germline lookup yields CDR1 MGHRA and CDR2 YSYEKL. The CDR3 runs 15 residues.

The V gene is TRBV5-6, the J gene TRBJ2-7; D tentatively reads TRBD1 or TRBD2 (5 bases each). Germline V lookup: CDR1 SGHDT, CDR2 YYEEEE. V lost 5 bases and J 3 bases, leaving 18 bases between the germline ends. CDR3 length: 15 residues. Written as DNA, the CDR3 is TGTGCCAGCAGGGGTTTCGGGGCAGCACTCTACGAGCAGTACTTC. It encodes CASRGFGAALYEQYF.

In this sample, this clone turned up many times. This likely traces to a read error, being one base from a far larger clone. The identical CDR3 is also encoded by other nucleotide sequences in the sample. The gene calls are TRBV4-3 and TRBJ2-1; D is possibly TRBD1 (5 bases). Deletions cut 4 bases from V and 0 bases from J, with 10 bases between. CDR1 and CDR2 (germline): LGHNA, YSLEER. This CDR3 spans 15 amino acids. CDR3 bases: TGCGCCAGCAGCCTGGGGCTAAACTCCTACAATGAGCAGTTCTTC. Translated, it gives CASSLGLNSYNEQFF.

The chain combines TRBV2 with TRBJ2-1; D is ambiguous. Between the trimmed V and J ends, which lost 6 bases and 0 bases, there was a span of 3 bases. Germline CDR1 and CDR2: SNHLY and FYNNEI. The CDR3 length is 12 residues. The CDR3: CASSYSYNEQFF. The CDR3 DNA sequence: TGTGCCAGCAGCTACTCCTACAATGAGCAGTTCTTC.

The sample holds a few counts of this clone. This CDR3 is CASSPIRYNEQFF. In DNA, the CDR3 is TGTGCCAGCTCACCAATTAGATACAATGAGCAGTTCTTC. The V and J genes are TRBV18 and TRBJ2-1; D is unresolved. The germline V and J ends were trimmed by 2 bases and 4 bases, with 6 bases remaining between them. CDR3 length: 13 amino acids. CDR1 is KGHSH and CDR2 is LQKENI in the germline V gene.

This chain uses TRBV9 with TRBJ2-7, with 9 bases fitting TRBD1. Germline CDR1 is SGDLS and CDR2 is YYNGEE. The CDR3 runs 14 residues. Trimming took 3 bases from V and 3 from J; bases not matched to a gene: 4. CDR3 protein: CASSGGTGLYEQYF. The DNA of the CDR3 is TGTGCCAGCAGCGGAGGGACAGGGCTCTACGAGCAGTACTTC.

The chain carries TRBV6-5 and TRBJ2-2; 10 positions match TRBD2. CDR3 length equals 16 residues. Germline V gene data show CDR1 as MNHEY and CDR2 as SVGAGI. With V trimmed by 2 bases and J by 10 bases, 10 bases remained unmatched. The chain's CDR3 is CASSYDSAGGLVELFF. The CDR3 coding sequence is TGTGCCAGCAGTTACGATTCAGCGGGGGGGCTTGTGGAGCTGTTTTTT.

The CDR3 region has the DNA TGCGCCAGCAGCCAAGGTTTTGGGCTGGGTGAAAAACTGTTTTTT. This sequence encodes CASSQGFGLGEKLFF. The rearrangement joins TRBV4-1 to TRBJ1-4; D gene ambiguous. The CDR3 totals 15 residues. Germline V CDR1 and CDR2: MGHRA, YSYEKL. V dropped 1 base and J dropped 7 bases, with 13 bases sitting between them.

This clone was detected only once. This chain links TRBV28 with TRBJ2-5; TRBD2 matches 15 bases. Trimming removed 6 bases from V and 1 base from J; junction bases left unmatched: 9. The V gene's germline CDR1 is MDHEN and CDR2 SYDVKM. The CDR3 spans 18 residues. CDR3 loop: CASSTMLGLAGGQETQYF. The CDR3 DNA follows: TGTGCCAGCAGCACGATGCTGGGACTAGCGGGGGGCCAAGAGACCCAGTACTTC. Supplemented by reference TRBV28 and TRBJ2-5, the full variable domain reads DVKVTQSSRYLVKRTGEKVFLECVQDMDHENMFWYRQDPGLGLRLIYFSYDVKMKEKGDIPEGYSVSREKKERFSLILESASTNQTSMYLCASSTMLGLAGGQETQYFGPGTRLLVL.